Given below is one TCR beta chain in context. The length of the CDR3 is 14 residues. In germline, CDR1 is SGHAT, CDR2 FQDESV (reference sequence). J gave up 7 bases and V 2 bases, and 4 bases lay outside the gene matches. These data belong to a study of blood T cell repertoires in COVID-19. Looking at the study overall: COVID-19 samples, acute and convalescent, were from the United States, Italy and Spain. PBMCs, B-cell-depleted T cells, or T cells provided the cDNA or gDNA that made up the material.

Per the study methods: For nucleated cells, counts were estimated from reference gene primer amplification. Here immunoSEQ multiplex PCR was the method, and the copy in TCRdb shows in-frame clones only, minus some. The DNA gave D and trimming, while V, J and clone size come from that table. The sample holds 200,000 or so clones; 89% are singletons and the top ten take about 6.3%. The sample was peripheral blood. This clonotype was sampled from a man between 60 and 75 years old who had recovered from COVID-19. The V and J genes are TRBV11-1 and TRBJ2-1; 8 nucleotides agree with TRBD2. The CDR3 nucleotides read TGTGCCAGCAGCTTATACACGGGGGGGAATGAGCAGTTCTTC. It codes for CASSLYTGGNEQFF.